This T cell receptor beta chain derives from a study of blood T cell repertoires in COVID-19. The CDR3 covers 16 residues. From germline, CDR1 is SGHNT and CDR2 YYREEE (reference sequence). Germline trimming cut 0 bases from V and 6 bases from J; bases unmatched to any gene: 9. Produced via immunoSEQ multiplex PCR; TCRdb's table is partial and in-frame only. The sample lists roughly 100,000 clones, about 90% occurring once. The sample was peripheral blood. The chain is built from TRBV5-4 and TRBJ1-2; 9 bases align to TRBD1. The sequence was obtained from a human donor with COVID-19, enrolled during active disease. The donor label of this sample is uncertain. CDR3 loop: CASSLVGQGSADGYTF. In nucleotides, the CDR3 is TGTGCCAGCAGCTTGGTGGGACAGGGTTCGGCTGATGGCTACACCTTC.